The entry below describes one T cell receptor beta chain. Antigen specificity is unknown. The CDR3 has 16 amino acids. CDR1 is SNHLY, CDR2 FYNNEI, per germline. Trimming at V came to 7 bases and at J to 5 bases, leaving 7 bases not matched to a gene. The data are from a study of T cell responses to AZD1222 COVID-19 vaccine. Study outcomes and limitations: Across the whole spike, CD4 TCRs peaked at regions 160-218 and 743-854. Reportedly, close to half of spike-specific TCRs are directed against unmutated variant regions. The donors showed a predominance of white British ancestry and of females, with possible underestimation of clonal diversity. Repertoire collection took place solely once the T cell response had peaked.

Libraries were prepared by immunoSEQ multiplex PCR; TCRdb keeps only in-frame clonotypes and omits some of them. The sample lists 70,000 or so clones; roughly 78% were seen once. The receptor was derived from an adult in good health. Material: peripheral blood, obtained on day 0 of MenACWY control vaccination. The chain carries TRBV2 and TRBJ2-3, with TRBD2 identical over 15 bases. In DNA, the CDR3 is TGTGCCAGCAAAGGCGGACTAGCGGGAGGGGTAGATACGCAGTATTTT. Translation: CASKGGLAGGVDTQYF. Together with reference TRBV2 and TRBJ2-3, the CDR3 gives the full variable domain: EPEVTQTPSHQVTQMGQEVILRCVPISNHLYFYWYRQILGQKVEFLVSFYNNEISEKSEIFDDQFSVERPDGSNFTLKIRSTKLEDSAMYFCASKGGLAGGVDTQYFGPGTRLTVL.